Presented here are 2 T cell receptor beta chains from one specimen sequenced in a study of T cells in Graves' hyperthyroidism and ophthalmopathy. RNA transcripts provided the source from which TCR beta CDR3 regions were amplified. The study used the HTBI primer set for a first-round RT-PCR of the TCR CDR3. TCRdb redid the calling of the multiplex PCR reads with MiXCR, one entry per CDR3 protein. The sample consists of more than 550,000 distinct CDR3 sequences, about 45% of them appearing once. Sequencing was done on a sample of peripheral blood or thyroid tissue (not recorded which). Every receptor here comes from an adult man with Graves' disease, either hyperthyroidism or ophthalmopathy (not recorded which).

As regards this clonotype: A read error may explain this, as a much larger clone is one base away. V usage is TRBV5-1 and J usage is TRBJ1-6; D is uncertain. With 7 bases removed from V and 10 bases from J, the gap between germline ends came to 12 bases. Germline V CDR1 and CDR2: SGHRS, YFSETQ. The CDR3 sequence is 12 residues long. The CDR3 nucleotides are TGCGCCAGCGCCCCAGAGGCCTCACCCCTCCACTTT. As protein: CASAPEASPLHF.

The DNA for the CDR3 is TGTGCCAGCAGCCAGGGTGATCCTAATGAAAAACTGTTTTTT. This sequence encodes CASSQGDPNEKLFF. The V call is TRBV7-9, the J call TRBJ1-4; weak D call: TRBD1 (5 bases). The CDR3 spans 14 residues. Germline lookup yields CDR1 SEHNR and CDR2 FQNEAQ (reference sequence). V lost 5 bases, J lost 3 bases, and 10 bases lay in between.